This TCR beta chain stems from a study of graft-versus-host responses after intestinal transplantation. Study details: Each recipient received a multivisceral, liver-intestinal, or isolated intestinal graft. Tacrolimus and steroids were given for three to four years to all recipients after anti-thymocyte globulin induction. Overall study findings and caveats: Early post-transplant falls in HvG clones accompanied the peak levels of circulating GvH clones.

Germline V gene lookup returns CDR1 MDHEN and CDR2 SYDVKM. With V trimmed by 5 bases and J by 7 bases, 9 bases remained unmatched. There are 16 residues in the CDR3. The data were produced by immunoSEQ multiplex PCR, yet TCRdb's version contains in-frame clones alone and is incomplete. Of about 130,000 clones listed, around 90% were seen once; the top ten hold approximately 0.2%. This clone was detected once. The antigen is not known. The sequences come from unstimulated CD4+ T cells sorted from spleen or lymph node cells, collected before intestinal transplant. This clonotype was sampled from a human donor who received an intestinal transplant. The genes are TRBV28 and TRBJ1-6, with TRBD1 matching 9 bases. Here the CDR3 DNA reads TGTGCCAGCAGTCGCGACAGGGGGGACATAAATTCACCCCTCCACTTT. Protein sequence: CASSRDRGDINSPLHF.